The TCR beta chain under discussion was sequenced for a study of cytomegalovirus exposure and HLA in healthy donors. Both 60 Vbeta primers and 13 Jbeta primers went into the PCR. Data came from immunoSEQ multiplex PCR; TCRdb stores just in-frame clones and leaves some out. The table shows approximately 150,000 clones, with about 70% occurring only once. The V and J ends lost 5 bases and 4 bases, in that order; junction bases with no gene match: 9. This CDR3 contains 15 residues. Germline V gene lookup returns CDR1 SGHTA and CDR2 FQGTGA. The chain is built from TRBV7-3 and TRBJ2-5; TRBD2 matches at 8 bases. The source of this sequence is a middle-aged woman in good health and CMV-seropositive. Sequencing was performed on PBMCs. CDR3 bases: TGTGCCAGCAGCGAAACGGGTACTAGCGGAGAGACCCAGTACTTC. The encoded protein is CASSETGTSGETQYF.